This entry lists 25 T cell receptor beta chains sequenced from one sample in a study of shared clonotypes between healthy human individuals. Naive-designated CD8 cells lacked CD45RO, were positively enriched for CCR7, and omitted terminally differentiated effector memory CD45RA+ cells. Here immunoSEQ multiplex PCR was the method, and the copy in TCRdb shows in-frame clones only, minus some. Here the sample spans roughly 2.1 million clones, roughly 91% being singletons. The specimen sequenced was naive CD8+ T cells from PBMCs. The receptors were gathered from a man aged 18 to 29 in good health. Some clones in this sample may be carry-over from other donors' samples.

The rearrangement joins TRBV7-9 to TRBJ2-1; weak D call: TRBD1 (6 bases). The CDR3 is 16 residues long. Trimming shortened V by 5 bases and J by 0 bases, and 14 bases separated the two germline ends. The V gene's germline CDR1 is SEHNR and CDR2 FQNEAQ (reference sequence). CDR3: CASSIRQARSYNEQFF. The CDR3 nucleotides read TGTGCCAGCAGCATCCGACAGGCCCGCTCCTACAATGAGCAGTTCTTC.

The chain uses TRBV18 and TRBJ2-2, with 7 bases identical to TRBD1. The V segment lost 0 bases and the J segment 6 bases; nucleotides outside the gene matches: 7. The CDR3 extends over 16 amino acids. Germline values: CDR1 KGHSH, CDR2 LQKENI. The CDR3 is CASSPPYRGVAGELFF. The CDR3 DNA follows: TGTGCCAGCTCACCACCTTACAGGGGAGTCGCCGGGGAGCTGTTTTTT.

This clone is a singleton in its sample. Other DNA variants within this sample encode the same CDR3. V gene TRBV28 combines with J gene TRBJ1-1, with TRBD1 as a possible D gene (6 bases). Germline assignment: CDR1 MDHEN and CDR2 SYDVKM. The CDR3 contains 14 residues. With 3 bases removed from V and 1 base from J, the gap between germline ends came to 9 bases. The CDR3 nucleotides read TGTGCCAGCAGTTTGGCAGGGGCGAACACTGAAGCTTTCTTT. It encodes CASSLAGANTEAFF.

The V gene is TRBV4-3, the J gene TRBJ2-2; weak D call: TRBD2 (7 bases). CDR3 length: 15 amino acids. Trimming pared 4 bases from V and 6 bases from J, leaving 15 bases between. The V gene's germline CDR1 is LGHNA and CDR2 YSLEER. The DNA of the CDR3 is TGCGCCAGCAGCCCCCTAGGGGGGGACCCCGGGGAGCTGTTTTTT. The encoded protein is CASSPLGGDPGELFF.

The rearrangement joins TRBV7-9 to TRBJ2-3; D is uncertain. V was pared by 1 base and J by 3 bases, with 11 bases between. The CDR3 is made up of 15 amino acids. Germline CDR1 SEHNR, CDR2 FQNEAQ (reference sequence). CDR3 sequence reads: CASSLGGSRTDTQYF. The CDR3 DNA reads as TGTGCCAGCAGCTTAGGGGGATCCAGAACAGATACGCAGTATTTT.

The chain recombines TRBV28 with TRBJ1-5; the D is unclear. CDR1 is MDHEN, CDR2 SYDVKM, per germline. Trimming shortened V by 7 bases and J by 9 bases, and 10 bases separated the two germline ends. The CDR3 has 11 amino acids. CDR3 amino acids: CASNLAGPQHF. CDR3 DNA sequence: TGTGCCAGCAATCTAGCCGGGCCCCAGCATTTT.

In this sample, this clone turned up a few times. The chain is built from TRBV6-1 and TRBJ2-6; D is unresolved. CDR3 length equals 12 residues. Germline CDR1 is MNHNS and CDR2 is SASEGT. V was shortened by 8 bases and J by 4 bases, with 6 bases between the two germline ends. The CDR3 DNA sequence: TGTGCCAGCTTGCAGGGGGCCAACGTCCTGACTTTC. This gives the protein CASLQGANVLTF.

This clone occurred once. The V call is TRBV27, the J call TRBJ2-2; the D gene could be TRBD1 or TRBD2 (5 bases each). Deletions cut 6 bases from V and 1 base from J, with 15 bases between. This CDR3 spans 16 amino acids. Germline lookup yields CDR1 MNHEY and CDR2 SMNVEV (reference sequence). CDR3 nucleotides: TGTGCCAGCAGCCCCACCGGGGCACGGAACACCGGGGAGCTGTTTTTT. Protein sequence: CASSPTGARNTGELFF.

The V and J genes are TRBV27 and TRBJ2-7; D is uncertain. The CDR3 totals 14 residues. Germline CDR1 is MNHEY and CDR2 is SMNVEV (reference sequence). The germline V and J ends were trimmed by 2 bases and 4 bases, with 12 bases remaining between them. The CDR3 DNA reads as TGTGCCAGCAGTTTAATAGGGAATCTTTACGAGCAGTACTTC. Translating it yields CASSLIGNLYEQYF.

CDR3 amino acids: CASSSLSRPEAFF. In DNA, the CDR3 is TGTGCCAGCAGTTCACTCTCCCGGCCTGAAGCTTTCTTT. This sequence joins TRBV6-6 and TRBJ1-1; D ambiguous. Germline values: CDR1 MNHNY, CDR2 SVGAGI (reference sequence). V was cut by 4 bases and J by 6 bases, with 12 bases left in between. CDR3 length equals 13 residues.

A note on this clone: The DNA is omitted, as the CDR3 cannot be located on it reliably, and the CDR3 follows TCRdb's listing. The V and J genes are TRBV30 and TRBJ1-3. A total of 14 residues make up the CDR3, ends included. Looked up from germline, CDR1 is GTSNPN and CDR2 is SVGIG (reference sequence). CDR3 amino acids: CACTSRNSGNTIYF.

V and J are TRBV7-8 and TRBJ2-5, with 7 nucleotides matching TRBD1. This CDR3 contains 12 residues. Per the germline V gene, CDR1 is SGHVS and CDR2 is FQNEAQ. V trimming: 2 bases; J trimming: 13 bases; junction bases outside the gene matches: 7. The CDR3: CASSLQQGWVYF. In DNA, the CDR3 is TGTGCCAGCAGCTTACAACAGGGGTGGGTGTACTTC.

This clone was detected once. V gene TRBV27 combines with J gene TRBJ2-1; D is possibly TRBD2 (6 bases). Germline V gene lookup returns CDR1 MNHEY and CDR2 SMNVEV (reference sequence). V was pared by 4 bases and J by 0 bases, with 10 bases between. The CDR3 is made up of 15 amino acids. For the CDR3, the DNA is TGTGCCAGCAGTTCGCGGGATTACTCCTACAATGAGCAGTTCTTC. Residues: CASSSRDYSYNEQFF.

V is TRBV13 and J is TRBJ1-1; D is possibly TRBD1 (5 bases). Trimming pared 5 bases from V and 3 bases from J, leaving 16 bases between. This CDR3 region has 15 residues. The germline V gene encodes CDR1 PRHDT and CDR2 FYEKMQ (reference sequence). The CDR3 here is CASSPRQNWDTEAFF. DNA of the CDR3: TGTGCCAGCAGCCCTCGACAGAATTGGGACACTGAAGCTTTCTTT.

This clone was observed a handful of times. This chain joins TRBV30 and TRBJ1-1; D is unresolved. V was pared by 3 bases and J by 2 bases, with 10 bases between. Germline assignment: CDR1 GTSNPN and CDR2 SVGIG (reference sequence). The CDR3 extends over 13 amino acids. The CDR3 reads CAWSEWGNTEAFF. In nucleotides, the CDR3 is TGTGCCTGGAGCGAGTGGGGAAACACTGAAGCTTTCTTT.

The J gene is TRBJ1-1, the V gene TRBV19; D is uncertain. Germline V gene sequence: CDR1 LNHDA, CDR2 SQIVND (reference sequence). CDR3 length equals 13 residues. Trimming pared 5 bases from V and 4 bases from J, leaving 11 bases between. CDR3 nucleotides: TGTGCCAGTAGTGGCCGGGAGCCCACTGAAGCTTTCTTT. Protein sequence: CASSGREPTEAFF.

The chain is built from TRBV7-9 and TRBJ2-7, with 7 bases matching TRBD2. From germline, CDR1 is SEHNR and CDR2 FQNEAQ (reference sequence). V lost 4 bases, J lost 1 base, and 10 bases stayed unmatched. The CDR3 is made up of 16 amino acids. CDR3 loop: CASSSGTTKPSYEQYF. The CDR3 bases are TGTGCCAGCAGCTCCGGGACTACTAAACCTTCCTACGAGCAGTACTTC.

The chain uses TRBV30 and TRBJ1-3; 10 bases fit TRBD1. Germline loops: CDR1 GTSNPN, CDR2 SVGIG (reference sequence). This CDR3 region has 15 residues. After removal of 3 bases from V and 3 bases from J, the junction contained 5 bases not matched to a gene. DNA for the CDR3: TGTGCCTGGAGCGACAGGGGGCTAATTGGAAACACCATATATTTT. As protein: CAWSDRGLIGNTIYF.

The chain recombines TRBV27 with TRBJ2-5; D gene uncertain. The last part of the DNA fits TRBJ2-7 better; the J call may be wrong. Germline-derived CDR1 and CDR2 are MNHEY and SMNVEV (reference sequence). This CDR3 spans 14 amino acids. The CDR3 is CASSLLASAHEQYF. The CDR3 DNA sequence: TGTGCCAGCAGTTTATTGGCGTCCGCCCACGAGCAGTACTTC.

This chain joins TRBV5-5 and TRBJ2-1; D is unclear. From germline, CDR1 is SGHKS and CDR2 YYEKEE (reference sequence). V was cut by 4 bases and J by 9 bases, with 14 bases left in between. The CDR3 length is 13 residues. In nucleotides, the CDR3 is TGTGCCAGCAGCCCTCTTCGGGCTACTGAGCAGTTCTTC. Protein product: CASSPLRATEQFF.

This chain links TRBV7-7 with TRBJ1-4; D unresolved. The CDR3 length is 20 residues. Trimming stripped 4 bases from V and 3 bases from J, with 27 bases between. Germline V CDR1 and CDR2: SSHAT, FNYEAQ (reference sequence). The DNA for the CDR3 is TGTGCCAGCAGCTCCCACCAGTCGGCGTATGGGGTGGTGGCTAATGAAAAACTGTTTTTT. Its translation is CASSSHQSAYGVVANEKLFF. Looking up the rest from reference TRBV7-7 and TRBJ1-4 gives the full variable domain: GAGVSQSPRYKVTKRGQDVTLRCDPISSHATLYWYQQALGQGPEFLTYFNYEAQPDKSGLPSDRFSAERPEGSISTLTIQRTEQRDSAMYRCASSSHQSAYGVVANEKLFFGSGTQLSVL.

To note about this clone: Other DNA sequences in the same sample also yield this CDR3. The V and J genes are TRBV7-9 and TRBJ2-7; TRBD1 aligns across 11 bases. Germline loops: CDR1 SEHNR, CDR2 FQNEAQ (reference sequence). Trimming cost V 4 bases and J 7 bases; bases outside gene matches: 3. This CDR3 is built from 13 residues. The CDR3 sequence is CASSSGTGGEQYF. For the CDR3, the DNA is TGTGCCAGCAGCTCCGGGACAGGGGGGGAGCAGTACTTC.

The chain combines TRBV28 with TRBJ2-5; a weak D match, TRBD1 (5 bases). The ends were cut back, 6 bases at V and 4 bases at J, with 9 bases in the middle. In germline, CDR1 is MDHEN, CDR2 SYDVKM. This CDR3 region has 12 residues. CDR3 amino acids: CASRDISETQYF. DNA of the CDR3: TGTGCCAGCAGGGACATTTCAGAGACCCAGTACTTC.

About this clone: The sample contains more than one DNA sequence encoding this CDR3. The rearrangement uses TRBV9 and TRBJ2-7; D unresolved. The germline CDR1 and CDR2 sequences are SGDLS and YYNGEE. CDR3 length: 14 amino acids. V lost 0 bases, J lost 0 bases, and 7 bases lay in between. CDR3: CASSVEVSSYEQYF. CDR3 coding DNA: TGTGCCAGCAGCGTAGAGGTCAGCTCCTACGAGCAGTACTTC.

The chain uses TRBV19 and TRBJ1-2, with 8 bases that match TRBD1. CDR1 and CDR2 (germline): LNHDA, SQIVND (reference sequence). This CDR3 contains 13 residues. V gave up 7 bases and J gave up 3 bases; unmatched junction bases: 4. CDR3 DNA sequence: TGTGCCAGTATGCAGGGGGCGGACTATGGCTACACCTTC. This translates into CASMQGADYGYTF.